One sample yielded the 26 T cell receptor beta chains listed below, sequenced in a study of blood T cell repertoires in COVID-19. Using immunoSEQ multiplex PCR, the repertoire was profiled, and TCRdb retains in-frame clones only, with some absent. Of 140,000 or so clones in the sample, roughly 84% were seen once. Sequencing used peripheral blood. All receptors come from a man aged 30 to 39 with COVID-19, enrolled during active disease.

This chain uses TRBV5-1 with TRBJ1-5; D is unresolved. Germline-derived CDR1 and CDR2 are SGHRS and YFSETQ. With 0 bases removed from V and 5 bases from J, the gap between germline ends came to 6 bases. The CDR3 totals 13 residues. CDR3 loop: CASSLDPDQPQHF. For the CDR3, the DNA is TGCGCCAGCAGCTTGGATCCGGATCAGCCCCAGCATTTT.

CDR3 loop: CASSLSRGGDTEAFF. Here the CDR3 DNA reads TGTGCCAGCAGCCTATCGCGGGGGGGGGACACTGAAGCTTTCTTT. The rearrangement joins TRBV11-2 to TRBJ1-1; perhaps TRBD1 as D (5 bases). The V end lost 5 bases, the J end lost 3 bases, and 16 bases lay between the germline ends. Germline V gene lookup returns CDR1 SGHAT and CDR2 FQNNGV. The CDR3 is 15 amino acids. The entire variable domain, with the rest obtained from reference TRBV11-2 and TRBJ1-1, is as follows: EAGVAQSPRYKIIEKRQSVAFWCNPISGHATLYWYQQILGQGPKLLIQFQNNGVVDDSQLPKDRFSAERLKGVDSTLKIQPAKLEDSAVYLCASSLSRGGDTEAFFGQGTRLTVV.

This chain joins TRBV27 and TRBJ2-3; TRBD2 matches 10 bases. Germline CDR1 MNHEY, CDR2 SMNVEV (reference sequence). V lost 5 bases, J lost 2 bases, and 16 bases stayed unmatched. CDR3 length: 19 amino acids. The DNA of the CDR3 is TGTGCCAGCAGTCACCCACTAGCGGGAAACACCTTAGTCACAGATACGCAGTATTTT. It specifies CASSHPLAGNTLVTDTQYF.

The chain joins TRBV7-9 to TRBJ1-2; 7 bases map to TRBD1. The CDR3 sequence is 14 residues long. In germline, CDR1 is SEHNR, CDR2 FQNEAQ (reference sequence). The trim removed 3 bases at V and 2 bases at J, leaving 3 bases unmatched. This CDR3 is CASSLTGTNYGYTF. The CDR3 DNA reads as TGTGCCAGCAGCTTGACAGGGACGAACTATGGCTACACCTTC.

J is TRBJ1-1 and V is TRBV7-3, with TRBD1 matching over 7 bases. The CDR3 consists of 16 residues. Germline V gives CDR1 SGHTA, CDR2 FQGTGA. V lost 5 bases to trimming and J lost 3 bases; unmatched junction nucleotides: 12. CDR3 amino acids: CASSPRGTEEDTEAFF. Here the CDR3 DNA reads TGTGCCAGCAGCCCTAGGGGGACAGAGGAGGACACTGAAGCTTTCTTT.

This chain joins TRBV27 and TRBJ2-3; 8 bases are a match to TRBD2. This CDR3 spans 15 amino acids. The germline gives CDR1 MNHEY, CDR2 SMNVEV (reference sequence). Trimming removed 7 bases from V and 2 bases from J; junction bases left unmatched: 8. The CDR3 DNA reads TGTGCCAGCATGAGAACGGGAGGGTACACAGATACGCAGTATTTT. This encodes CASMRTGGYTDTQYF.

This sequence joins TRBV5-6 and TRBJ1-6; D is unresolved. The CDR3 contains 16 residues. Germline lookup yields CDR1 SGHDT and CDR2 YYEEEE. V was pared by 6 bases and J by 6 bases, with 19 bases between. CDR3 in DNA: TGTGCCAGCATCACCCGCCGAACATCGCTTAATTCACCCCTCCACTTT. This translates into CASITRRTSLNSPLHF.

The rearrangement joins TRBV6-4 to TRBJ2-1, with 11 bases fitting TRBD2. The CDR3 extends over 16 amino acids. The V gene's germline CDR1 is MRHNA and CDR2 SNTAGT. Trimming cost V 3 bases and J 8 bases; bases outside gene matches: 9. The CDR3 region has the DNA TGTGCCAGCAGTGAATCAAAACTAGCGGGAGTGGATGAGCAGTTCTTC. As protein: CASSESKLAGVDEQFF.

The chain recombines TRBV7-2 with TRBJ2-7; D may be TRBD2 (7 bases). Germline assignment: CDR1 SGHTA and CDR2 FQGNSA. The CDR3 runs to 13 residues. Trimming removed 2 bases from V and 7 bases from J, with 12 bases in between. The CDR3 DNA follows: TGTGCCAGCAGCTTATTGGGGGGGCGGGAGCAGTACTTC. It specifies CASSLLGGREQYF.

The V and J genes are TRBV11-1 and TRBJ2-5; 7 nucleotides align to TRBD2. The J segment lost 0 bases and the V segment lost 0 bases, leaving 7 bases of the junction unmatched. Looked up from germline, CDR1 is SGHAT and CDR2 is FQDESV (reference sequence). This CDR3 region has 17 residues. DNA of the CDR3: TGTGCCAGCAGCTTAGCGGGTAGCGGGCTGTACCAAGAGACCCAGTACTTC. The encoded protein is CASSLAGSGLYQETQYF.

The J gene is TRBJ1-1, the V gene TRBV14; 7 bases are shared with TRBD1. V was pared by 4 bases and J by 4 bases, with 9 bases of the junction left unmatched. This CDR3 is built from 15 residues. CDR1 and CDR2 (germline): SGHDN, FVKESK. In DNA, the CDR3 is TGTGCCAGCAGCCGCCTCTTGACAGGGATCACTGAAGCTTTCTTT. Translating it yields CASSRLLTGITEAFF.

The chain employs TRBV19 and TRBJ2-2, with D perhaps TRBD1 (5 bases). Trimming pared 6 bases from V and 8 bases from J, leaving 7 bases between. The germline V gene encodes CDR1 LNHDA and CDR2 SQIVND (reference sequence). The CDR3 covers 11 residues. The DNA of the CDR3 is TGTGCCAGTAGAGGGGTAGGGGAGCTGTTTTTT. Protein product: CASRGVGELFF.

The rearrangement links TRBV28 to TRBJ1-2, with 7 bases identical to TRBD1. Per the germline V gene, CDR1 is MDHEN and CDR2 is SYDVKM. This CDR3 has 13 residues. Trimming took 6 bases from V and 6 from J; bases not matched to a gene: 7. The CDR3 region is CASSPDRVHGYTF. CDR3 bases: TGTGCCAGCAGCCCTGACAGGGTCCATGGCTACACCTTC.

V is TRBV27 and J is TRBJ1-2; 9 bases are a match to TRBD1. This CDR3 is built from 15 residues. Germline values: CDR1 MNHEY, CDR2 SMNVEV (reference sequence). V was pared by 4 bases and J by 8 bases, with 11 bases of the junction left unmatched. The CDR3 here is CASSSSGTGSWGYTF. CDR3 in DNA: TGTGCCAGCAGTTCCTCCGGGACAGGGAGTTGGGGCTACACCTTC.

The chain is built from TRBV28 and TRBJ1-1; perhaps TRBD1 as D (6 bases). V lost 8 bases and J 2 bases, leaving 15 bases between the germline ends. This CDR3 region has 14 residues. CDR1 is MDHEN, CDR2 SYDVKM, per germline. The CDR3 is CASQYRDINTEAFF. DNA of the CDR3: TGTGCCAGCCAATACCGGGACATAAACACTGAAGCTTTCTTT.

This clone was detected once. The chain uses TRBV6-5 and TRBJ1-2; 9 positions agree with TRBD1. CDR3 length: 14 residues. V shed 6 bases, J shed 2 bases, and the junction held 4 bases outside the gene matches. The germline gives CDR1 MNHEY, CDR2 SVGAGI. The CDR3 DNA reads as TGTGCCAGCAGCCCGGACAGGGGAAACTATGGCTACACCTTC. Translating it yields CASSPDRGNYGYTF.

This chain joins TRBV7-3 and TRBJ2-7; 14 positions agree with TRBD2. The CDR3 has 15 residues. The V gene's germline CDR1 is SGHTA and CDR2 FQGTGA. V shed 5 bases and J 2 bases; nucleotides not matched to a gene: 2. The DNA for the CDR3 is TGTGCCAGCAGCGCGACTAGCGGGAGGGCCTACGAGCAGTACTTC. It translates to CASSATSGRAYEQYF.

This sequence joins TRBV12-5 and TRBJ2-2, with 8 bases matching TRBD1. V shed 6 bases, J shed 6 bases, and the junction held 9 bases outside the gene matches. CDR1 is LGHNT and CDR2 is FRNRAP in the germline V gene. The CDR3 covers 15 residues. CDR3 sequence: CASGRTGYAAGELFF. The CDR3, as DNA: TGTGCTAGTGGACGGACAGGGTATGCCGCCGGGGAGCTGTTTTTT.

This chain joins TRBV11-2 and TRBJ2-5, with TRBD2 as a possible D gene (6 bases). Trimming shortened V by 1 base and J by 1 base, and 13 bases separated the two germline ends. The germline gives CDR1 SGHAT, CDR2 FQNNGV. CDR3 length: 16 amino acids. Here the CDR3 DNA reads TGTGCCAGCAGCTTAGGACTAGGAGGGTCCCAAGAGACCCAGTACTTC. Translating it yields CASSLGLGGSQETQYF.

The chain employs TRBV10-1 and TRBJ2-3; 9 positions agree with TRBD1. Germline CDR1 WNHNN, CDR2 SYGVQD (reference sequence). This CDR3 is built from 17 residues. V was clipped by 3 bases and J by 1 base; unmatched bases: 8. The CDR3 spells CASSDNRGRSGTDTQYF. CDR3 DNA sequence: TGCGCCAGCAGTGATAACAGGGGGCGATCGGGCACAGATACGCAGTATTTT.

The chain uses TRBV9 and TRBJ2-7; 7 bases match TRBD1. Germline CDR1 is SGDLS and CDR2 is YYNGEE. This CDR3 spans 14 amino acids. The trim removed 4 bases at V and 0 bases at J, leaving 4 bases unmatched. CDR3 nucleotide sequence: TGTGCCAGCAGCACCACAGGGGCCTCCTACGAGCAGTACTTC. It specifies CASSTTGASYEQYF. Drawing the rest from reference TRBV9 and TRBJ2-7, the complete variable domain is DSGVTQTPKHLITATGQRVTLRCSPRSGDLSVYWYQQSLDQGLQFLIQYYNGEERAKGNILERFSAQQFPDLHSELNLSSLELGDSALYFCASSTTGASYEQYFGPGTRLTVT.

The chain employs TRBV11-2 and TRBJ2-7; 13 bases match TRBD2. There are 16 residues in the CDR3. Trimming took 4 bases from V and 0 from J; bases not matched to a gene: 3. The germline gives CDR1 SGHAT, CDR2 FQNNGV. This CDR3 reads CASSSRLAGGSYEQYF. The CDR3 DNA follows: TGTGCCAGCAGCTCACGACTAGCGGGGGGCTCCTACGAGCAGTACTTC.

The chain joins TRBV2 to TRBJ2-1; 11 nucleotides align to TRBD2. Per germline, CDR1 SNHLY and CDR2 FYNNEI. The CDR3 consists of 17 residues. V gave up 0 bases and J gave up 4 bases; unmatched junction bases: 5. The CDR3 DNA follows: TGTGCCAGCAGTGAAGCGCTAGCGGGGGGACCTTACAATGAGCAGTTCTTC. Translating gives CASSEALAGGPYNEQFF.

The chain employs TRBV14 and TRBJ2-5; D possibly corresponds to TRBD1 (6 bases). The CDR3 has 11 residues. The germline V and J ends were trimmed by 5 bases and 12 bases, with 13 bases remaining between them. The germline gives CDR1 SGHDN, CDR2 FVKESK. CDR3 residues: CASSAGVAEYF. The CDR3 bases are TGTGCCAGCAGCGCAGGGGTCGCCGAGTACTTC. The full variable domain, completed using reference TRBV14 and TRBJ2-5, is EAGVTQFPSHSVIEKGQTVTLRCDPISGHDNLYWYRRVMGKEIKFLLHFVKESKQDESGMPNNRFLAERTGGTYSTLKVQPAELEDSGVYFCASSAGVAEYFGPGTRLLVL.

CDR3 protein: CATSKGQYGTDTQYF. For the CDR3, the DNA is TGTGCCACCAGTAAGGGACAGTACGGCACAGATACGCAGTATTTT. The genes are TRBV24-1 and TRBJ2-3; TRBD1 agrees at 7 bases. V lost 6 bases and J lost 1; bases outside the gene matches: 6. Germline assignment: CDR1 KGHDR and CDR2 SFDVKD. CDR3 length: 15 residues.

The chain couples TRBV6-2 or TRBV6-3 to TRBJ2-7, with 9 bases matching TRBD2. Germline values: CDR1 MNHEY, CDR2 SVGEGT. The CDR3 runs 15 residues. The trim removed 2 bases at V and 2 bases at J, leaving 4 bases unmatched. CDR3 coding DNA: TGTGCCAGCAGTTACGGGGCGGGAGGGACCTACGAGCAGTACTTC. Translated, it gives CASSYGAGGTYEQYF.